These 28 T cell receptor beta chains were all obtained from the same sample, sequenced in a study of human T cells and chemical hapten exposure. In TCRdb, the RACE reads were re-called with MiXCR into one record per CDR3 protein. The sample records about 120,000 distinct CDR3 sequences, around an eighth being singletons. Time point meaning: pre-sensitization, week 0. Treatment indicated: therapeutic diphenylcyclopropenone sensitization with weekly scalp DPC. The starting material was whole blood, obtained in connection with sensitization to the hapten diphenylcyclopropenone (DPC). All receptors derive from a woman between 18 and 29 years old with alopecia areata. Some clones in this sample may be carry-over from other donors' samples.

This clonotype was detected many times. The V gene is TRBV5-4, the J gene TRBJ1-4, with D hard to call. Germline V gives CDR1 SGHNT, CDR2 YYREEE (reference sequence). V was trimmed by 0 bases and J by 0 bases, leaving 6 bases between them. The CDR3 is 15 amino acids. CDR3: CASSLGIATNEKLFF. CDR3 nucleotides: TGTGCCAGCAGCTTGGGGATAGCAACTAATGAAAAACTGTTTTTT.

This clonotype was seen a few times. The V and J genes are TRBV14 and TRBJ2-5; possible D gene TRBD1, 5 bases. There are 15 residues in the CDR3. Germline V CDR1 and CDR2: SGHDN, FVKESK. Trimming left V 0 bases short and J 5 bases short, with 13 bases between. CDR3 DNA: TGTGCCAGCAGCCAAGAGGTGACAGTCATTGAGACCCAGTACTTC. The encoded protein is CASSQEVTVIETQYF.

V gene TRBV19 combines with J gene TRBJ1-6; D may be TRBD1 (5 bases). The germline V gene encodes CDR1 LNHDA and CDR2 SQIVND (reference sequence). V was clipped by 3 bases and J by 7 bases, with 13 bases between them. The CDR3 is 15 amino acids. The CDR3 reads CASSISGTLNSPLHF. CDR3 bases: TGTGCCAGTAGTATTTCAGGGACCCTAAATTCACCCCTCCACTTT.

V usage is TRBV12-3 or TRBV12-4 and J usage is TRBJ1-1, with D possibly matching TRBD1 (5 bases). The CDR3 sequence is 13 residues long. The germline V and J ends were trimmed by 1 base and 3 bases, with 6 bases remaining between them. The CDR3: CASSLEQDTEAFF. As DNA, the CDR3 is TGTGCCAGCAGTTTAGAACAGGACACTGAAGCTTTCTTT.

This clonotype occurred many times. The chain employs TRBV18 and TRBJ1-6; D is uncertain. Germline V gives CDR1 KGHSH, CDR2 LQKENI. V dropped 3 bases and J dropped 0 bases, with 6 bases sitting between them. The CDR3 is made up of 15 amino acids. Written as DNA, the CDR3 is TGTGCCAGCTCACCGGGGAGCTCCTATAATTCACCCCTCCACTTT. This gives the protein CASSPGSSYNSPLHF. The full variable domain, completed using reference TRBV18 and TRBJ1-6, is NAGVMQNPRHLVRRRGQEARLRCSPMKGHSHVYWYRQLPEEGLKFMVYLQKENIIDESGMPKERFSAEFPKEGPSILRIQQVVRGDSAAYFCASSPGSSYNSPLHFGNGTRLTVT.

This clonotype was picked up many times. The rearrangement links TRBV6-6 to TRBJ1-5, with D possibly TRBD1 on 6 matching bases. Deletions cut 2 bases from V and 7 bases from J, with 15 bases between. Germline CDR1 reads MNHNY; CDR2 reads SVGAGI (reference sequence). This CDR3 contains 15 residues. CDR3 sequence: CASSYAQGGWQPQHF. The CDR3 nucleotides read TGTGCCAGCAGTTACGCACAGGGTGGGTGGCAGCCCCAGCATTTT.

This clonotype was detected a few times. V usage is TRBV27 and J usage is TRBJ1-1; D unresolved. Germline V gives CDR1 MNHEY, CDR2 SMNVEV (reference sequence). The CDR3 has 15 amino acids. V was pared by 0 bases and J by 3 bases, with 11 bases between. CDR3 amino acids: CASSLSSGVYTEAFF. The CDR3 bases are TGTGCCAGCAGTTTATCGAGTGGGGTATACACTGAAGCTTTCTTT.

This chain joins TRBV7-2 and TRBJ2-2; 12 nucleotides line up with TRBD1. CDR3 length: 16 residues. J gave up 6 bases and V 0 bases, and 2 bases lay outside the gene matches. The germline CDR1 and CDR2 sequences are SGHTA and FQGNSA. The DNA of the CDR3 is TGTGCCAGCAGCTTAGCCGGGACAGGGGGCCCCGGGGAGCTGTTTTTT. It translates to CASSLAGTGGPGELFF.

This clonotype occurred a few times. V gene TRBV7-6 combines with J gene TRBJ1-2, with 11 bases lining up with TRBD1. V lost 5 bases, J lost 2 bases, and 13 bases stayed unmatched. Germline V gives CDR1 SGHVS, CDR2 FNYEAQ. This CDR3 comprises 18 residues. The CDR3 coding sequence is TGTGCCAGCAGCCCATACGTAAGGGACAGGGGGGAGAACTATGGCTACACCTTC. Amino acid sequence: CASSPYVRDRGENYGYTF.

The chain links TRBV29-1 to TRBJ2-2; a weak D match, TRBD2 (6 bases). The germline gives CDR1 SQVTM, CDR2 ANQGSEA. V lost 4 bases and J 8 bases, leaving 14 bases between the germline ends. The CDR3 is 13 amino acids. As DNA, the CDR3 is TGCAGCGTTGGACTAGTACCGTCTGGGGAGCTGTTTTTT. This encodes CSVGLVPSGELFF.

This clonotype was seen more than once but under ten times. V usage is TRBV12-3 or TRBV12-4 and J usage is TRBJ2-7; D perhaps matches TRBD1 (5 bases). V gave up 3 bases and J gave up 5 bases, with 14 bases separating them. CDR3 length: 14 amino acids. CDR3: CASSLGQGANEQYF. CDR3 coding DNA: TGTGCCAGCAGTTTGGGTCAGGGTGCGAACGAGCAGTACTTC.

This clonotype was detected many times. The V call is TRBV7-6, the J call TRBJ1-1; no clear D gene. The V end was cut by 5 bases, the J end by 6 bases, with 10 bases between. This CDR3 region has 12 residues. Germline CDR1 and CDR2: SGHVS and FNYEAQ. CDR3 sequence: CASSPYWAEAFF. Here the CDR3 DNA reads TGTGCCAGCAGCCCCTACTGGGCTGAAGCTTTCTTT.

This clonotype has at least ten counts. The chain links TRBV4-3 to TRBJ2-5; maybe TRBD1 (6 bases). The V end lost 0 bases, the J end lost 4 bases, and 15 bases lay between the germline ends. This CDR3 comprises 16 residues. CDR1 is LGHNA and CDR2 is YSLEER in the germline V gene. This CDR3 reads CASSQDTGTGTETQYF. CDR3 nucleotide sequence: TGCGCCAGCAGCCAAGATACGGGCACAGGGACAGAGACCCAGTACTTC.

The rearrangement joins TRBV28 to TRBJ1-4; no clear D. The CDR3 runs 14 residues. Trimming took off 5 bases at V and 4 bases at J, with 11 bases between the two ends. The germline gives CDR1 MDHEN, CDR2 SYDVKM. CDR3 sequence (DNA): TGTGCCAGCAGTCCCGACACCTATAATGAAAAACTGTTTTTT. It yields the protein CASSPDTYNEKLFF.

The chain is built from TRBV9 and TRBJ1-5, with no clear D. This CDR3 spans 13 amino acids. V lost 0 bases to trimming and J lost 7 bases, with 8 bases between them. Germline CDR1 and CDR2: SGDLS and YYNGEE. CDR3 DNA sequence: TGTGCCAGCAGCGTAGACATCAGGCAGCCCCAGCATTTT. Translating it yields CASSVDIRQPQHF.

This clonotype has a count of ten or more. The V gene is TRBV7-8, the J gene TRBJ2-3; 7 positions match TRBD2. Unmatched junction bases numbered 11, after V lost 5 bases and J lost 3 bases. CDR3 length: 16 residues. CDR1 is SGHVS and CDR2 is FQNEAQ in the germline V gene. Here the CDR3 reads CASSPREGGATDTQYF. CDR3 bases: TGTGCCAGCAGCCCCCGAGAGGGAGGGGCAACAGATACGCAGTATTTT. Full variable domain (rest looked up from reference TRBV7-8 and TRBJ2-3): GAGVSQSPRYKVAKRGQDVALRCDPISGHVSLFWYQQALGQGPEFLTYFQNEAQLDKSGLPSDRFFAERPEGSVSTLKIQRTQQEDSAVYLCASSPREGGATDTQYFGPGTRLTVL.

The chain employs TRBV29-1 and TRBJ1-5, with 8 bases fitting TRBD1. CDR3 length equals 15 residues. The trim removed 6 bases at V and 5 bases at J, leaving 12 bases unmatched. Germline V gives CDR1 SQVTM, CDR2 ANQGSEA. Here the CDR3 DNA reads TGCAGCGTAGCATCCGGGACAGGTCGTTATCAGCCCCAGCATTTT. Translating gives CSVASGTGRYQPQHF.

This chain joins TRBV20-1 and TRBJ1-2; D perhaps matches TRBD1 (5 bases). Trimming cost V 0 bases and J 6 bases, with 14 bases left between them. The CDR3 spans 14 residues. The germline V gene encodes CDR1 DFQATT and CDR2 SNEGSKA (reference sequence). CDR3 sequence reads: CSAREWQGGNGYTF. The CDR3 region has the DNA TGCAGTGCTAGAGAGTGGCAGGGTGGAAATGGCTACACCTTC.

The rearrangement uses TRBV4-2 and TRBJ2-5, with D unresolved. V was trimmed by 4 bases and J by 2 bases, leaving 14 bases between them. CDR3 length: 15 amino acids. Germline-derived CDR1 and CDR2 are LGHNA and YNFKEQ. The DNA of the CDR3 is TGTGCCAGCAGCCGCGAAAACCTCTTACAAGAGACCCAGTACTTC. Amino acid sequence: CASSRENLLQETQYF.

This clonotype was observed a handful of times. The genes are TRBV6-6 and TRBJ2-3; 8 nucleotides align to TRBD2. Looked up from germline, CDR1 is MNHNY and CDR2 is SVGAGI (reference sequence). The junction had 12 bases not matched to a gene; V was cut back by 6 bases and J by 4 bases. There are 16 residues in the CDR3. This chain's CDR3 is CASRSLSGALADTQYF. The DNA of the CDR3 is TGTGCCAGCAGGTCACTTAGCGGGGCCCTCGCAGATACGCAGTATTTT.

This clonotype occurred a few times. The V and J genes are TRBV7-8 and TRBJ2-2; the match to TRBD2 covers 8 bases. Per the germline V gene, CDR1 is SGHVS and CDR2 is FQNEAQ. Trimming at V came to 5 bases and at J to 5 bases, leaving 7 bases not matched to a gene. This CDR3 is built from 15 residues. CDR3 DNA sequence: TGTGCCAGCAGCAGTAGCGGGGCTTTGACCGGGGAGCTGTTTTTT. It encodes CASSSSGALTGELFF.

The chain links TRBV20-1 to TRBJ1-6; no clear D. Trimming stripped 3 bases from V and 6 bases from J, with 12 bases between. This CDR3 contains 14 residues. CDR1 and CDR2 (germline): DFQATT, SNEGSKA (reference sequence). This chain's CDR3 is CSARDLAINSPLHF. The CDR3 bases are TGCAGTGCTAGGGACTTAGCTATTAATTCACCCCTCCACTTT.

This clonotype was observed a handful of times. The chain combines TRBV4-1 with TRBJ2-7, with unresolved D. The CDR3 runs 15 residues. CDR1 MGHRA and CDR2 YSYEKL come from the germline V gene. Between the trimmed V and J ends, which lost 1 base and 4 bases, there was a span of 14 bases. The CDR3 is CASSQALGFVYEQYF. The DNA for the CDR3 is TGCGCCAGCAGCCAAGCTTTAGGGTTCGTATACGAGCAGTACTTC.

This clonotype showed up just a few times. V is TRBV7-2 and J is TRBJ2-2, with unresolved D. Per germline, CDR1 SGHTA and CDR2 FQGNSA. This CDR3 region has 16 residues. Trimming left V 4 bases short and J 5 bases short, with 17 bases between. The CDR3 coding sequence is TGTGCCAGCAGCTCTTACAGTGGGTCATGGACCGGGGAGCTGTTTTTT. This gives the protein CASSSYSGSWTGELFF. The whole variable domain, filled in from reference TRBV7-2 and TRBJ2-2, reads GAGVSQSPSNKVTEKGKDVELRCDPISGHTALYWYRQSLGQGLEFLIYFQGNSAPDKSGLPSDRFSAERTGGSVSTLTIQRTQQEDSAVYLCASSSYSGSWTGELFFGEGSRLTVL.

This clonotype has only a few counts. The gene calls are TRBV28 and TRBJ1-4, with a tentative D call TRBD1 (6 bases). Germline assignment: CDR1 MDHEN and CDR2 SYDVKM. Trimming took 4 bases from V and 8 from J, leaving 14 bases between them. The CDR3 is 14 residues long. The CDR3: CASSWDTEREKLFF. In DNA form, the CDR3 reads TGTGCCAGCAGTTGGGACACCGAGCGGGAAAAACTGTTTTTT.

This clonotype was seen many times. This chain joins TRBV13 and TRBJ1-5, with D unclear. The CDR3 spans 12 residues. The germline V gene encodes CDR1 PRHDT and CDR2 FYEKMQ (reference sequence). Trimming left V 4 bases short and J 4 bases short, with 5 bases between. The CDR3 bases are TGTGCCAGCAGCTCAGGTAATCAGCCCCAGCATTTT. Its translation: CASSSGNQPQHF.

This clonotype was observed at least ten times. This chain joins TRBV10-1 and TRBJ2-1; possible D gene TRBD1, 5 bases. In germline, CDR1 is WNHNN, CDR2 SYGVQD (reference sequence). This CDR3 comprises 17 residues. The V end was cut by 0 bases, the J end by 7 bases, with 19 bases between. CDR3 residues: CASSESSPRGLKNEQFF. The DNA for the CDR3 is TGCGCCAGCAGTGAGTCGAGTCCTAGGGGCCTAAAAAATGAGCAGTTCTTC.

The CDR3 region is CASSGKTDTWTF. The CDR3 nucleotides read TGTGCCAGCAGCGGCAAGACAGATACTTGGACCTTC. V gene TRBV7-6 combines with J gene TRBJ1-2; maybe TRBD1 (5 bases). CDR1 and CDR2 (germline): SGHVS, FNYEAQ. This CDR3 region has 12 residues. V lost 5 bases to trimming and J lost 14 bases, with 18 bases between them.